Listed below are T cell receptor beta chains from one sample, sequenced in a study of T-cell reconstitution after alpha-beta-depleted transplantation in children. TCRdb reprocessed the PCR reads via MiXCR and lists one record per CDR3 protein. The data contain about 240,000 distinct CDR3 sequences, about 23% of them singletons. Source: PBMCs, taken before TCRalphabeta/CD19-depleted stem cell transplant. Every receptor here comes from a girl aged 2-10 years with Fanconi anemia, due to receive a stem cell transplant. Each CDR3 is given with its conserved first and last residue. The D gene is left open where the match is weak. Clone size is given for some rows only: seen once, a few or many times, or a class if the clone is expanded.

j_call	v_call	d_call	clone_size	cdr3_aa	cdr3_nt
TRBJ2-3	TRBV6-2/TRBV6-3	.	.	CASSYTSGESTDTQYF	TGTGCCAGCAGTTACACGAGTGGGGAGAGCACAGATACGCAGTATTTT
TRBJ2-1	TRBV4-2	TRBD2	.	CASSRASGRVAYNEQFF	TGTGCCAGCAGCCGGGCTAGCGGGAGGGTCGCCTACAATGAGCAGTTCTTC
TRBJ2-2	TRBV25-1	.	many	CASSAYVTGELFF	TGTGCCAGCAGTGCGTACGTGACCGGGGAGCTGTTTTTT
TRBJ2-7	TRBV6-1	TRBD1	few	CASRTDRGTYEQYF	TGTGCCAGCAGAACGGACAGGGGGACCTACGAGCAGTACTTC
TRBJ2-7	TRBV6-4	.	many	CASSADSSSPYEQYF	TGTGCCAGCAGCGCCGACAGTTCCTCCCCCTACGAGCAGTACTTC
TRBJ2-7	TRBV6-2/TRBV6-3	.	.	CASSYQGEIRGEQYF	TGTGCCAGCAGTTACCAGGGAGAAATCAGGGGCGAGCAGTACTTC
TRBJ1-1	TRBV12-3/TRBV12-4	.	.	CASSPSGGHTEAFF	TGTGCCAGCAGTCCCTCGGGGGGCCACACTGAAGCTTTCTTT
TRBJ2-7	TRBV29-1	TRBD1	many	CSVEVAGGPYEQYF	TGCAGCGTTGAAGTGGCAGGGGGCCCCTACGAGCAGTACTTC
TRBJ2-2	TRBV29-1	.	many	CSVGAANTGELFF	TGCAGCGTGGGCGCCGCGAACACCGGGGAGCTGTTTTTT
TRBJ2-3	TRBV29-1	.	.	CSVVLGFRRQAGDTQYF	TGCAGCGTTGTTCTGGGCTTTCGCCGGCAGGCCGGAGATACGCAGTATTTT
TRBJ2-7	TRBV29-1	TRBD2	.	CSVEVSSGAPITEQYF	TGCAGCGTTGAGGTTTCTAGCGGAGCTCCTATAACCGAGCAGTACTTC
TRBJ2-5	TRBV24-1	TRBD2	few	CATSARTSREETQYF	TGTGCCACCAGTGCTCGGACTAGCAGGGAGGAGACCCAGTACTTC
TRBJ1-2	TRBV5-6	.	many	CASSLTGNGYTF	TGTGCCAGCAGCTTGACAGGGAATGGCTACACCTTC
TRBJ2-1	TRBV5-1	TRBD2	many	CASSLEGAGTSHYNEQFF	TGCGCCAGCAGCTTGGAAGGAGCTGGGACTAGCCATTACAATGAGCAGTTCTTC
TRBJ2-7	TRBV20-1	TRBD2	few	CSARDLAGMYEQYF	TGCAGTGCTAGGGATCTAGCGGGGATGTACGAGCAGTACTTC
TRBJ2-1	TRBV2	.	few	CASSEVGSYNEQFF	TGTGCCAGCAGTGAAGTCGGGTCCTACAATGAGCAGTTCTTC
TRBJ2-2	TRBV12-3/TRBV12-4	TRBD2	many	CASSQGLTGELFF	TGTGCCAGCAGCCAGGGACTAACTGGGGAGCTGTTTTTT
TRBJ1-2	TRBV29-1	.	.	CSVGSGHSKELANYGYTF	TGCAGCGTTGGATCGGGACATTCCAAAGAACTAGCTAACTATGGCTACACCTTC
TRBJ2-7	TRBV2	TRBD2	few	CASTETSGNSYEQYF	TGTGCCAGCACAGAGACTAGCGGGAACTCCTACGAGCAGTACTTC
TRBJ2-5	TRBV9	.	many	CASSSLGPGEETQYF	TGTGCCAGCAGCTCCCTGGGTCCCGGCGAAGAGACCCAGTACTTC
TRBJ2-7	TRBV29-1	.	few	CSVGGRVYEQYF	TGCAGCGTTGGGGGCAGGGTGTACGAGCAGTACTTC
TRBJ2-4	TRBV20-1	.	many	CSATPPGDRENIQYF	TGCAGTGCCACTCCACCCGGAGACCGGGAAAACATTCAGTACTTC
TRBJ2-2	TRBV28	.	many	CASSLFLALGVGELFF	TGTGCCAGCAGTTTATTCTTGGCCCTTGGAGTGGGGGAGCTGTTTTTT
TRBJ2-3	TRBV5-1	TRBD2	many	CASSFAGVSSTDTQYF	TGCGCCAGCAGCTTTGCGGGAGTATCTAGCACAGATACGCAGTATTTT
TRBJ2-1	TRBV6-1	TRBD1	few	CANSGTGDYNEQFF	TGTGCCAATTCCGGGACAGGGGACTACAATGAGCAGTTCTTC
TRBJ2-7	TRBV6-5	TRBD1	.	CASSYGTGNHEQYF	TGTGCCAGCAGTTACGGGACAGGGAACCACGAGCAGTACTTC
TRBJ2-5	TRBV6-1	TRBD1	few	CASTTGTGVETQYF	TGTGCCAGCACCACCGGGACAGGGGTCGAGACCCAGTACTTC
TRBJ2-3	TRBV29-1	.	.	CSVEEGGVDTQYF	TGCAGCGTTGAAGAAGGCGGGGTAGATACGCAGTATTTT
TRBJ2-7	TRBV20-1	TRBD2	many	CSARAGLPYEQYF	TGCAGTGCTAGAGCGGGACTACCCTACGAGCAGTACTTC
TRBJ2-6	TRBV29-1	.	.	CSVEKLGANVLTF	TGCAGCGTTGAAAAGCTCGGGGCCAACGTCCTGACTTTC
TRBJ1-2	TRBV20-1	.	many	CSARDRENYGYTF	TGCAGTGCTAGAGACAGGGAAAACTATGGCTACACCTTC
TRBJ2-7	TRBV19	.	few	CASSITPGHVYEQYF	TGTGCCAGTAGTATCACACCGGGACACGTCTACGAGCAGTACTTC
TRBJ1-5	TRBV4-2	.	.	CASSQGQGRVGGNQPQHF	TGTGCCAGCAGCCAAGGGCAGGGGAGAGTTGGAGGCAATCAGCCCCAGCATTTT